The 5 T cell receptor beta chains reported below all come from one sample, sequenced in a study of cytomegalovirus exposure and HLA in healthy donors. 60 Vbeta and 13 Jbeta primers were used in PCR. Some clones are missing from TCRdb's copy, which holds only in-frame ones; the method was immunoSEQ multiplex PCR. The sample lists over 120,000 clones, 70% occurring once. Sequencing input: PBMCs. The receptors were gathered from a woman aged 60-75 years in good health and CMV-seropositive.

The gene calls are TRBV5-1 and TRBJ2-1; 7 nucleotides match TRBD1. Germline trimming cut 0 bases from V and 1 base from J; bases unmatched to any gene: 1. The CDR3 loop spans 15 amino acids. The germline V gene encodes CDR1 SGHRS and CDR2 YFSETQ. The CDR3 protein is CASSLGGQSYNEQFF. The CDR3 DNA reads TGCGCCAGCAGCTTGGGGGGACAGTCCTACAATGAGCAGTTCTTC.

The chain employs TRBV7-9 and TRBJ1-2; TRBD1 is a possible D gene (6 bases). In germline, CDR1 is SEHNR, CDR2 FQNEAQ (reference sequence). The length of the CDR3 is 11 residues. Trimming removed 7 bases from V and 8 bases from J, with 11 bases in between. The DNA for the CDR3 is TGTGCCAGCACTAAGGGGGACGGCTACACCTTC. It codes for CASTKGDGYTF.

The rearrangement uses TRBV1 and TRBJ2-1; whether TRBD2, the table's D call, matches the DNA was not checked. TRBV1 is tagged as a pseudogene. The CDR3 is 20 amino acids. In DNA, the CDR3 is TGCACCAGCAGCCAAGTCCCGGGACTAGCGGGAGAGAACTCCTACAATGAGCAGTTCTTC. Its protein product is CTSSQVPGLAGENSYNEQFF.

The CDR3: CASSLVTGYSEAFF. In DNA, the CDR3 is TGTGCCAGCAGCTTAGTCACAGGGTACTCTGAAGCTTTCTTT. J is TRBJ1-1 and V is TRBV11-2; perhaps TRBD1 as D (6 bases). The ends were cut back, 1 base at V and 6 bases at J, with 12 bases in the middle. The CDR3 loop spans 14 amino acids. Germline lookup yields CDR1 SGHAT and CDR2 FQNNGV.

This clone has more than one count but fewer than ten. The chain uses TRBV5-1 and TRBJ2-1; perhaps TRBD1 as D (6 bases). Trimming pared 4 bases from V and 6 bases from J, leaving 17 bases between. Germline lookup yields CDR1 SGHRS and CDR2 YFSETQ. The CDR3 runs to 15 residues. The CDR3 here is CASSPRGGSPNEQFF. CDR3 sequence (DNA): TGCGCCAGCAGCCCCAGGGGCGGGTCCCCCAATGAGCAGTTCTTC.